This T cell receptor beta chain was captured by sequencing in a study of blood T cell repertoires in COVID-19. At the level of the study: Sources were T cells, B-cell-depleted T cells, or PBMCs; the material itself was cDNA or gDNA.

Original analysis: Amplification of reference gene primers was used by the study to estimate nucleated cell counts. The method was immunoSEQ multiplex PCR; TCRdb's version includes in-frame clones alone and lacks a portion of them. V and J calls and clone size are those listed in that table; D and trimming were worked out from the DNA. The sample carries 75,000 to 100,000 clones, around 90% recorded once. The origin of this receptor is an elderly woman with acute or convalescent COVID-19. The specimen was peripheral blood.

This CDR3 reads CASSSNGGAAGMNTEAFF. The CDR3 nucleotides are TGTGCCAGCAGCTCGAATGGTGGGGCGGCAGGAATGAACACTGAAGCTTTCTTT. V usage is TRBV7-3 and J usage is TRBJ1-1; TRBD1 is a possible D gene (5 bases). Deletions cut 4 bases from V and 0 bases from J, with 21 bases between. The CDR3 covers 18 residues. Per germline, CDR1 SGHTA and CDR2 FQGTGA.